Detailed here is one TCR beta chain. What it recognizes is unknown. This entry is derived from a study of cytomegalovirus exposure and HLA in healthy donors. General study findings and limits: HLA allele associations emerged for some 16,000 TCR beta sequences in a later analysis, at 0.05 false discovery rate.

Amplification used 60 Vbeta primers and 13 Jbeta primers. Measured with immunoSEQ multiplex PCR; TCRdb has only the in-frame clones, and not every one. The table for this sample gives 200,000 to 250,000 clones. The V segment lost 9 bases and the J segment 3 bases; nucleotides outside the gene matches: 13. The CDR3 runs 16 residues. Germline CDR1 and CDR2: MNHEY and SMNVEV (reference sequence). The clonotype comes from a woman in her twenties or thirties in good health and CMV-seropositive. Sequenced sample: PBMCs. The chain combines TRBV27 with TRBJ1-1; TRBD1 matches 10 bases. CDR3 nucleotides: TGTGCCAGTATGAACCGGGACAGGGGATTTCACACTGAAGCTTTCTTT. This translates into CASMNRDRGFHTEAFF.